Described below is a single T cell receptor beta chain sequence and its context. 13 Jbeta primers and 60 Vbeta primers were used for the PCR. Profiling relied on immunoSEQ multiplex PCR, and the TCRdb table lists in-frame clones only, not all of them. This table holds about 140,000 clones, over 70% found once. This sample stems from a study of cytomegalovirus exposure and HLA in healthy donors. Germline CDR1 LNHDA, CDR2 SQIVND (reference sequence). CDR3 size: 12 residues. Trimming left V 9 bases short and J 7 bases short, with 13 bases between. Specimen: PBMCs. The chain uses TRBV19 and TRBJ2-4, with D perhaps TRBD2 (5 bases). This clonotype originated in a man between 18 and 29 years old in good health and CMV-seronegative. This CDR3 is CASGRGGNIQYF. The CDR3 DNA sequence: TGTGCCAGCGGACGTGGCGGGAACATTCAGTACTTC.